This is a list of T cell receptor beta chains from one sample in a study of shared clonotypes between healthy human individuals. Produced via immunoSEQ multiplex PCR; TCRdb's table is partial and in-frame only. This sample has about 680,000 clones, with around 72% found just once. Material for sequencing was memory CD4+ T cells sorted from blood. All receptors come from a woman under 40 in good health. Each CDR3 is given with its conserved first and last residue. D genes are given only for firm matches. Where a row states a size, it is once, few, many or the class of an expanded clone; other rows omit it.

V gene	J gene	D gene	clone size	CDR3 protein	CDR3 DNA
TRBV4-1	TRBJ2-5	NA	once	CASSQVLVETQYF	TGCGCCAGCAGCCAAGTTCTGGTGGAGACCCAGTACTTC
TRBV10-3	TRBJ1-1	NA	NA	CAICDGNTEAFF	TGTGCCATATGTGACGGAAACACTGAAGCTTTCTTT
TRBV28	TRBJ1-2	NA	NA	CASSSLLVLGRYGYTF	TGTGCCAGCAGTTCCCTACTCGTATTGGGGAGATATGGCTACACCTTC
TRBV7-9	TRBJ2-3	TRBD2	NA	CASSPYGGLSSDTQYF	TGTGCCAGCAGCCCCTATGGGGGACTATCCTCAGATACGCAGTATTTT
TRBV28	TRBJ2-1	TRBD2	NA	CASSRTSGHNEQFF	TGTGCCAGCAGTCGGACTAGCGGCCACAATGAGCAGTTCTTC
TRBV4-2	TRBJ2-1	TRBD2	NA	CASSPTEGTSGYGEQFF	TGTGCCAGCAGCCCGACCGAGGGCACTAGCGGGTACGGTGAGCAGTTCTTC
TRBV28	TRBJ1-2	TRBD1	NA	CASSSGGQGAYGYTF	TGTGCCAGCAGTTCGGGGGGACAGGGGGCATATGGCTACACCTTC
TRBV27	TRBJ2-7	TRBD1	NA	CASSSGQGGWQYF	TGTGCCAGCAGTTCGGGACAGGGAGGATGGCAGTACTTC
TRBV2	TRBJ1-1	NA	NA	CAPAVAPPEAFF	TGTGCCCCCGCGGTGGCTCCCCCTGAAGCTTTCTTT
TRBV19	TRBJ2-1	NA	few	CASSNLGDYNEQFF	TGTGCCAGTAGTAACCTCGGGGACTACAATGAGCAGTTCTTC
TRBV2	TRBJ1-2	TRBD1	NA	CASSGTGNYGYTF	TGTGCCAGCAGTGGGACAGGGAACTATGGCTACACCTTC
TRBV4-2	TRBJ2-5	TRBD2	NA	CASSHLGLAGEEWETQYF	TGTGCCAGCAGCCACCTGGGGCTAGCGGGAGAGGAGTGGGAGACCCAGTACTTC
TRBV15	TRBJ2-1	NA	few	CATSRDSDEQFF	TGTGCCACCAGCAGAGATTCAGATGAGCAGTTCTTC
TRBV28	TRBJ2-1	TRBD2	NA	CASMGLNYNEQFF	TGTGCCAGTATGGGACTAAACTACAATGAGCAGTTCTTC
TRBV28	TRBJ1-2	NA	once	CASSFERGDNYGYTF	TGTGCCAGCAGTTTTGAGAGGGGGGATAACTATGGCTACACCTTC